Listed below are T cell receptor beta chains from one sample, sequenced in a study of response to subunit inactivated influenza vaccine. Using its own MiXCR run on the RT-PCR reads, TCRdb lists one record per CDR3 protein. Among hundreds of thousands of distinct CDR3 sequences listed, roughly 23% were seen once. The sample consisted of CD4+ T cells sorted from PBMCs, taken 5 days after vaccination. These receptors all stem from a man in his fifties or sixties who received an inactivated influenza vaccine. Each CDR3 is given with its conserved first and last residue. A D gene is named only where the DNA matches it firmly. Clone size appears in some rows only: once, few, many, or a class for an expanded clone.

v_call	cdr3_length	j_call	clone_size	d_call	cdr3_nt	cdr3_aa
TRBV29-1	13	TRBJ2-1	-	-	TGCAGCGCCGTAGGAGGGGGGTACAATGAGCAGTTCTTC	CSAVGGGYNEQFF
TRBV28	16	TRBJ1-1	-	-	TGTGCCAGCAGTTTAGGGGGGGCGGGATCCAAGACTGAAGCTTTCTTT	CASSLGGAGSKTEAFF
TRBV29-1	11	TRBJ1-2	many	TRBD1	TGCAGCGTCGGACAGGGGAATGGCTACACCTTC	CSVGQGNGYTF
TRBV18	15	TRBJ2-5	-	TRBD1	TGTGCCAGCTCAATAGGGACAGGCTTTCAAGAGACCCAGTACTTC	CASSIGTGFQETQYF
TRBV29-1	13	TRBJ2-2	-	-	TGCAGCGTTGGGAGACAGACCACCGGGGAGCTGTTTTTT	CSVGRQTTGELFF
TRBV7-9	14	TRBJ1-5	few	-	TGTGCCAGCAGCTTGGGGACACACAATCAGCCCCAGCATTTT	CASSLGTHNQPQHF
TRBV20-1	17	TRBJ2-5	-	TRBD2	TGCAGTGCGTACGTCTGGGCTAGCGGGGTAAACCAAGAGACCCAGTACTTC	CSAYVWASGVNQETQYF
TRBV12-3/TRBV12-4	14	TRBJ2-2	-	TRBD2	TGTGCCAGCAGACGAGCGGGAGAAGCCGGGGAGCTGTTTTTT	CASRRAGEAGELFF
TRBV10-3	11	TRBJ2-1	-	-	TGTGCCATCAGTGAAACCAATGAGCAGTTCTTC	CAISETNEQFF
TRBV5-1	15	TRBJ2-7	-	TRBD1	TGCGCCAGCAGCTTGGGTGGGACAGGGGTAATCGAGCAGTACTTC	CASSLGGTGVIEQYF
TRBV4-1	13	TRBJ2-7	-	-	TGCGCCAGCAGCCAAGAGAGCTGGGACGAGCAGTACTTC	CASSQESWDEQYF
TRBV7-3	20	TRBJ2-2	-	TRBD2	TGTGCCAGCAGCTTAAAAATCCCACTAGCGGGAGGGTCGGACACCGGGGAGCTGTTTTTT	CASSLKIPLAGGSDTGELFF
TRBV7-9	15	TRBJ1-2	many	TRBD1	TGTGCCAGCAGCTTAGCAGGGGGCGGCCACTATGGCTACACCTTC	CASSLAGGGHYGYTF
TRBV20-1	14	TRBJ2-7	-	-	TGCAGTGCTACCTCCGGGACTGGGATCGGCGAGCAGTACTTC	CSATSGTGIGEQYF
TRBV12-3/TRBV12-4	15	TRBJ2-3	-	-	TGTGCCAGCAGTTTTGGGAACTCGGTCACAGATACGCAGTATTTT	CASSFGNSVTDTQYF
TRBV5-1	15	TRBJ2-3	-	-	TGCGCCAGCAGCTTGTCGAGCTTCAGCACAGATACGCAGTATTTT	CASSLSSFSTDTQYF
TRBV7-2	16	TRBJ2-1	many	TRBD2	TGTGCCAGCAGCTTAGCGCAAGCGGGAGTCGGCAATGAGCAGTTCTTC	CASSLAQAGVGNEQFF
TRBV12-3/TRBV12-4	15	TRBJ2-5	few	TRBD2	TGTGCCAGCAGTTTAGCGTCGGGCGGGAGTGAGACCCAGTACTTC	CASSLASGGSETQYF
TRBV9	16	TRBJ1-2	-	-	TGTGCCAGCAGCGTAGAGGTCCGGGCCTCCAGCGGGGGCTACACCTTC	CASSVEVRASSGGYTF
TRBV4-1	16	TRBJ2-5	few	TRBD1	TGCGCCAGCAGCCCATGGGAGGACAGGGGGAAAGAGACCCAGTACTTC	CASSPWEDRGKETQYF
TRBV6-2/TRBV6-3	13	TRBJ1-1	few	TRBD1	TGTGCCAGCAACAGGGGGCCGGTCACTGAAGCTTTCTTT	CASNRGPVTEAFF
TRBV7-2	16	TRBJ2-1	-	-	TGTGCCAGCAGCCACACGGGACCCGGCTCCTACAATGAGCAGTTCTTC	CASSHTGPGSYNEQFF
TRBV20-1	13	TRBJ2-3	-	-	TGCAGTGCTAGTGTCCAACCCACAGATACGCAGTATTTT	CSASVQPTDTQYF
TRBV7-9	15	TRBJ2-5	-	-	TGTGCCAGCAGCTTAGGAGAGGGATCCCAAGAGACCCAGTACTTC	CASSLGEGSQETQYF
TRBV3-1	16	TRBJ2-1	-	TRBD2	TGTGCCAGCAGCCAAGAAGCCACTAGCGGGTACAATGAGCAGTTCTTC	CASSQEATSGYNEQFF
TRBV3-1	13	TRBJ2-5	-	-	TGTGCCAGCAGCCAAAACGGTCAAGAGACCCAGTACTTC	CASSQNGQETQYF
TRBV18	14	TRBJ1-2	few	-	TGTGCCAGCTCACCACCTGGCGATTTCTATGGCTACACCTTC	CASSPPGDFYGYTF